Following are 29 T cell receptor beta chains from one sample sequenced in a study of T cells in Graves' hyperthyroidism and ophthalmopathy (dated by TCRdb to between 2018 and 2020). The library was prepared using multiplex PCR. These reads were obtained on an Illumina HiSeq 2000. The TCR beta CDR3 regions were amplified from RNA transcripts. The TCR CDR3 was subjected to a first round of RT-PCR using the HTBI primer set and the Qiagen OneStep RT-PCR kit. TCRdb took the public reads, trimmed them with fastp at Q25, ran MiXCR for clone calling and kept in-frame beta chains. A single entry per CDR3 protein holds the most common genes and DNA from its merged rows. The sample table shows 450,000 to 500,000 distinct CDR3 sequences, and 20% to 25% are seen once. Clones ranked in the top ten supply approximately 49% of the sample. Sequencing was performed on blood. These receptors were taken from a woman in her 70s with Graves' ophthalmopathy.

CDR3 in DNA: TGTGCCAGTAGGGGCGAAACGGTCAATCAGCCCCAGCATTTT. Encoded protein: CASRGETVNQPQHF. The rearrangement uses TRBV19 and TRBJ1-5; D ambiguous. Looked up from germline, CDR1 is LNHDA and CDR2 is SQIVND (reference sequence). This CDR3 is 14 amino acids long. Trimming removed 6 bases at V and 3 bases at J, with 12 bases between.

This clonotype was seen repeatedly, ten times or more. This sequence joins TRBV7-2 and TRBJ1-5; no reliable D call. Germline CDR1 and CDR2: SGHTA and FQGNSA. Deletions cut 1 base from V and 0 bases from J, with 10 bases between. The CDR3 has 16 amino acids. CDR3 loop: CASSLVSSVSNQPQHF. The CDR3 DNA sequence: TGTGCCAGCAGCTTAGTATCATCAGTTAGCAATCAGCCCCAGCATTTT.

Here the CDR3 DNA reads TGTGCCAGCAGCTTAGGACGAGCTGGAGGGTCCCCCTATGGCTACACCTTC. This encodes CASSLGRAGGSPYGYTF. V is TRBV11-2 and J is TRBJ1-2, with no clear D. Trimming stripped 1 base from V and 4 bases from J, with 19 bases between. The CDR3 contains 17 residues. Germline V gives CDR1 SGHAT, CDR2 FQNNGV.

This clonotype was seen ten or more times. This sequence joins TRBV28 and TRBJ2-7; 8 bases line up with TRBD1. The CDR3 sequence is 13 residues long. V was pared by 5 bases and J by 2 bases, with 2 bases of the junction left unmatched. The germline V gene encodes CDR1 MDHEN and CDR2 SYDVKM. CDR3 sequence: CASSAGGPYEQYF. The CDR3 DNA reads TGTGCCAGCAGTGCAGGGGGCCCCTACGAGCAGTACTTC.

This clonotype has ten or more counts. The chain has TRBV15 and TRBJ2-1; 9 nucleotides match TRBD2. V shed 0 bases, J shed 8 bases, and the junction held 8 bases outside the gene matches. Germline assignment: CDR1 LNHNV and CDR2 YYDKDF (reference sequence). This CDR3 is 16 amino acids long. CDR3 DNA: TGTGCCACCAGCAGAGATACTGGGACTAGCTCCCATGAGCAGTTCTTC. Translating gives CATSRDTGTSSHEQFF.

This chain's CDR3 is CASSQRTGKTNEKLFF. The CDR3 bases are TGTGCCAGCAGCCAAAGGACAGGGAAAACTAATGAAAAACTGTTTTTT. The J gene is TRBJ1-4, the V gene TRBV7-9, with 8 bases that match TRBD1. Per germline, CDR1 SEHNR and CDR2 FQNEAQ (reference sequence). J was trimmed by 1 base and V by 5 bases; bases with no gene match: 6. This CDR3 spans 16 amino acids. The full variable domain, completed using reference TRBV7-9 and TRBJ1-4, is DTGVSQNPRHKITKRGQNVTFRCDPISEHNRLYWYRQTLGQGPEFLTYFQNEAQLEKSRLLSDRFSAERPKGSFSTLEIQRTEQGDSAMYLCASSQRTGKTNEKLFFGSGTQLSVL.

This sequence joins TRBV7-9 and TRBJ1-5; D is possibly TRBD1 (5 bases). CDR1 is SEHNR and CDR2 is FQNEAQ in the germline V gene (reference sequence). The CDR3 consists of 13 residues. Trimming removed 5 bases from V and 6 bases from J, with 11 bases in between. The CDR3 sequence is CASSPGRGQPQHF. The CDR3 region has the DNA TGTGCCAGCAGCCCTGGTAGGGGTCAGCCCCAGCATTTT.

The sample holds a few counts of this clonotype. The gene calls are TRBV24-1 and TRBJ1-4; no firm D call. The germline V gene encodes CDR1 KGHDR and CDR2 SFDVKD. V was trimmed by 7 bases and J by 1 base, leaving 15 bases between them. The CDR3 sequence is 16 residues long. CDR3 loop: CATSRDGTITNEKLFF. CDR3 in DNA: TGTGCCACCAGCCGCGACGGAACGATAACTAATGAAAAACTGTTTTTT.

This sequence joins TRBV7-9 and TRBJ2-6, with D possibly being TRBD2 (6 bases). This CDR3 is 14 amino acids long. V was clipped by 8 bases and J by 0 bases, with 8 bases between them. The germline gives CDR1 SEHNR, CDR2 FQNEAQ (reference sequence). The CDR3 here is CASWGDSGANVLTF. CDR3 coding DNA: TGTGCCAGCTGGGGGGACTCTGGGGCCAACGTCCTGACTTTC.

This clonotype has a handful of counts. The genes are TRBV28 and TRBJ2-7; possibly TRBD1 for D (6 bases). CDR1 is MDHEN and CDR2 is SYDVKM in the germline V gene. The CDR3 covers 15 residues. V lost 3 bases and J 6 bases, leaving 18 bases between the germline ends. The CDR3 DNA is TGTGCCAGCAGTTTTATAGGGGGTCAAGTCGCCGAGCAGTACTTC. This gives the protein CASSFIGGQVAEQYF.

This clonotype has only a few counts. The chain recombines TRBV10-1 with TRBJ2-2; D possibly corresponds to TRBD1 (5 bases). The germline V gene encodes CDR1 WNHNN and CDR2 SYGVQD (reference sequence). V was shortened by 2 bases and J by 5 bases, with 9 bases between the two germline ends. The CDR3 contains 14 residues. The CDR3 loop reads CASSEGAGTGELFF. The CDR3 bases are TGCGCCAGCAGTGAGGGGGCAGGGACCGGGGAGCTGTTTTTT.

The chain employs TRBV27 and TRBJ2-7, with TRBD1 matching over 7 bases. The V gene end was trimmed by 5 bases and the J gene end by 4 bases; junction bases not matched to a gene: 29. This CDR3 comprises 21 residues. Germline V gene lookup returns CDR1 MNHEY and CDR2 SMNVEV (reference sequence). CDR3 DNA sequence: TGTGCCAGCAGTCTCAAACCACCCCCCGACAGGGTGGGACCTATATATTACGAGCAGTACTTC. This gives the protein CASSLKPPPDRVGPIYYEQYF.

This clonotype was recorded many times. The J gene is TRBJ1-5, the V gene TRBV27; tentatively, D is TRBD1 (6 bases). The CDR3 sequence is 14 residues long. Per the germline V gene, CDR1 is MNHEY and CDR2 is SMNVEV (reference sequence). Trimming stripped 6 bases from V and 4 bases from J, with 13 bases between. The CDR3 loop reads CASSLQGSNQPQHF. CDR3 DNA: TGTGCCAGCAGCTTACAGGGTTCTAATCAGCCCCAGCATTTT.

Ten or more counts support this clonotype. The J gene is TRBJ1-1, the V gene TRBV11-2; 8 nucleotides agree with TRBD1. The CDR3 is 13 amino acids. Germline-derived CDR1 and CDR2 are SGHAT and FQNNGV. The J segment lost 9 bases and the V segment lost 5 bases, leaving 8 bases of the junction unmatched. For the CDR3, the DNA is TGTGCCAGCAGCCCGACAGGGGCCCTAAAAGCTTTCTTT. Protein: CASSPTGALKAFF.

The CDR3 protein is CAWRVGQNTGELFF. DNA for the CDR3: TGTGCCTGGAGAGTTGGACAAAACACCGGGGAGCTGTTTTTT. The chain is built from TRBV30 and TRBJ2-2; D perhaps matches TRBD1 (5 bases). The CDR3 runs to 14 residues. CDR1 is GTSNPN, CDR2 SVGIG, per germline (reference sequence). V was pared by 3 bases and J by 2 bases, with 10 bases between.

The genes are TRBV6-1 and TRBJ1-1; weak D call: TRBD1 (5 bases). Germline V CDR1 and CDR2: MNHNS, SASEGT. V lost 5 bases, J lost 5 bases, and 15 bases lay in between. CDR3 length equals 14 residues. The CDR3 spells CASSTDSVRTEAFF. The CDR3 DNA follows: TGTGCCAGCAGTACCGACAGCGTGCGGACTGAAGCTTTCTTT.

This clonotype was observed many times. This chain connects TRBV2 to TRBJ2-5; TRBD1 matches at 8 bases. V shed 4 bases, J shed 3 bases, and the junction held 7 bases outside the gene matches. Germline V lookup: CDR1 SNHLY, CDR2 FYNNEI. This CDR3 spans 15 amino acids. The CDR3 region is CASSAPGTGEETQYF. The CDR3 DNA sequence: TGTGCCAGCAGTGCCCCAGGGACAGGCGAAGAGACCCAGTACTTC. The whole variable domain, remainder taken from reference TRBV2 and TRBJ2-5, is EPEVTQTPSHQVTQMGQEVILRCVPISNHLYFYWYRQILGQKVEFLVSFYNNEISEKSEIFDDQFSVERPDGSNFTLKIRSTKLEDSAMYFCASSAPGTGEETQYFGPGTRLLVL.

This clonotype was counted between two and nine times. This chain uses TRBV19 with TRBJ1-2; D call uncertain. CDR3 length equals 14 residues. The germline CDR1 and CDR2 sequences are LNHDA and SQIVND (reference sequence). The V and J ends lost 5 bases and 0 bases respectively, with 10 bases between them. The CDR3 DNA is TGTGCCAGTAGTGTCAGGAAAACTAACTATGGCTACACCTTC. Translated: CASSVRKTNYGYTF.

About this clonotype: At one end the junction does not follow the germline gene, possibly because of a read error. This chain uses TRBV25-1 with TRBJ2-1; 9 bases map to TRBD1. CDR3 length: 17 amino acids. Germline values: CDR1 MGHDK, CDR2 SYGVNS. The CDR3 coding sequence is TGTGCCAGCAGTGAAGATAAGGGTGGGACAGGGAACAATGAGCAGCTCTTC. Translation: CASSEDKGGTGNNEQLF. The full variable domain, its missing parts supplied by reference TRBV25-1 and TRBJ2-1, is EADIYQTPRYLVIGTGKKITLECSQTMGHDKMYWYQQDPGMELHLIHYSYGVNSTEKGDLSSESTVSRIRTEHFPLTLESARPSHTSQYLCASSEDKGGTGNNEQLFGPGTRLTVL.

Remarks on this clonotype: The conserved phenylalanine or tryptophan normally closing the CDR3 is absent here, so this likely arose from a read error. The CDR3: CASSQRRRGYNTEAFS. CDR3 coding DNA: TGTGCCAGCAGCCAACGTCGACGGGGCTATAACACTGAAGCTTTCTCT. J is TRBJ1-1 and V is TRBV3-1; D might be TRBD1 (5 bases). Per germline, CDR1 LGHDT and CDR2 YNNKEL (reference sequence). CDR3 length: 16 residues. Deletions cut 2 bases from V and 2 bases from J, with 15 bases between.

This clonotype was detected only a few times. J is TRBJ1-4 and V is TRBV20-1; 8 nucleotides agree with TRBD1. V lost 6 bases and J lost 10; bases outside the gene matches: 10. The germline gives CDR1 DFQATT, CDR2 SNEGSKA (reference sequence). The CDR3 runs 13 residues. The CDR3 region is CSAAGQGGTKLFF. In nucleotides, the CDR3 is TGCAGTGCGGCCGGACAGGGCGGAACAAAACTGTTTTTT.

This clonotype has at least ten counts. V and J are TRBV6-2 or TRBV6-3 and TRBJ2-1; TRBD2 aligns across 11 bases. J gave up 3 bases and V 7 bases, and 20 bases lay outside the gene matches. Germline V gene lookup returns CDR1 MNHEY and CDR2 SVGEGT. The CDR3 spans 20 residues. The DNA for the CDR3 is TGTGCCAGCACCACTCGGACTAGCGGGCCACCCGGGGGAATCTACAATGAGCAGTTCTTC. Translation gives CASTTRTSGPPGGIYNEQFF.

As regards this clonotype: Since a much larger clone is just one base distant, this may be a read error. The rearrangement joins TRBV7-2 to TRBJ2-1; TRBD2 agrees at 16 bases. V was pared by 5 bases and J by 4 bases, with 5 bases of the junction left unmatched. The CDR3 contains 17 residues. Germline lookup yields CDR1 SGHTA and CDR2 FQGNSA. CDR3 nucleotide sequence: TGTGCCAGCAGCCCGGGACTAGCGGGAGGGTCGTACAATGAGCAGTTCTTC. The encoded protein is CASSPGLAGGSYNEQFF.

This clonotype was seen repeatedly, ten times or more. The V gene is TRBV2, the J gene TRBJ1-5; 9 bases are a match to TRBD1. The J segment lost 3 bases and the V segment lost 3 bases, leaving 6 bases of the junction unmatched. Germline CDR1 and CDR2: SNHLY and FYNNEI. This CDR3 is 16 amino acids long. The chain's CDR3 is CASSEPTGGDNQPQHF. The CDR3 DNA reads TGTGCCAGCAGTGAGCCGACAGGGGGGGACAATCAGCCCCAGCATTTT.

This chain connects TRBV5-1 to TRBJ1-6; D is ambiguous. Germline V gene lookup returns CDR1 SGHRS and CDR2 YFSETQ. This CDR3 comprises 16 residues. With 0 bases removed from V and 9 bases from J, the gap between germline ends came to 16 bases. The CDR3 nucleotides are TGCGCCAGCAGCTTGGCCCCGGGTGGGGAGGGTTCACCCCTCCACTTT. It encodes CASSLAPGGEGSPLHF.

This clonotype appeared many times. This chain uses TRBV11-2 with TRBJ2-1; D possibly corresponds to TRBD1 (6 bases). The germline V gene has CDR1 SGHAT and CDR2 FQNNGV. The CDR3 spans 15 residues. V was shortened by 1 base and J by 4 bases, with 11 bases between the two germline ends. This CDR3 is CASSLAGQSYNEQFF. The CDR3 DNA sequence: TGTGCCAGCAGCTTAGCGGGACAAAGTTACAATGAGCAGTTCTTC.

The J gene is TRBJ1-2, the V gene TRBV29-1; 7 nucleotides agree with TRBD1. CDR1 is SQVTM, CDR2 ANQGSEA, per germline. The trim removed 4 bases at V and 7 bases at J, leaving 6 bases unmatched. The CDR3 length is 12 residues. The CDR3 reads CSVGIQGFGYTF. For the CDR3, the DNA is TGCAGCGTTGGTATACAGGGGTTTGGCTACACCTTC.

This clonotype was counted a single time. The V and J genes are TRBV5-6 and TRBJ2-2, with TRBD2 matching over 9 bases. CDR1 is SGHDT, CDR2 YYEEEE, per germline. The CDR3 sequence is 17 residues long. Trimming removed 1 base from V and 2 bases from J; junction bases left unmatched: 6. The CDR3, as DNA: TGTGCCAGCAGCTTGCTTTCAGCGGGGGGAAACACCGGGGAGCTGTTTTTT. Translation gives CASSLLSAGGNTGELFF.

The rearrangement uses TRBV5-1 and TRBJ1-1; 12 bases fit TRBD1. The CDR3 runs 16 residues. Germline V gene lookup returns CDR1 SGHRS and CDR2 YFSETQ. V was clipped by 1 base and J by 1 base; unmatched bases: 2. This CDR3 reads CASSLLGQGANTEAFF. For the CDR3, the DNA is TGCGCCAGCAGCTTGTTGGGACAGGGGGCGAACACTGAAGCTTTCTTT.